Following are 9 T cell receptor beta chains from one sample sequenced in a study of breast tumors, draining lymph nodes, adjacent tissues. Samples came from axillary lymph nodes draining the breast cancer. From the multiplex PCR reads, TCRdb called clonotypes with MiXCR, one entry per CDR3 protein. The data contain about 140,000 distinct CDR3 sequences, over 25% of them singletons. Input material: axillary lymph node tissue. Receptor source: a female donor with breast cancer. Some clones in this sample may be carry-over from other donors' samples.

The CDR3: CASRQGGANEQFF. In nucleotides, the CDR3 is TGTGCCAGCAGACAGGGGGGGGCAAATGAGCAGTTCTTC. The J gene is TRBJ2-1, the V gene TRBV7-8; tentatively, D is TRBD1 (8 bases). This CDR3 contains 13 residues. Trimming cost V 6 bases and J 7 bases, with 13 bases left between them. Germline V gene data show CDR1 as SGHVS and CDR2 as FQNEAQ. The full variable domain, in which reference TRBV7-8 and TRBJ2-1 provide the parts outside the CDR3, is GAGVSQSPRYKVAKRGQDVALRCDPISGHVSLFWYQQALGQGPEFLTYFQNEAQLDKSGLPSDRFFAERPEGSVSTLKIQRTQQEDSAVYLCASRQGGANEQFFGPGTRLTVL.

About this clonotype: Likely a read error: the CDR3 ends without its conserved phenylalanine or tryptophan. V usage is TRBV20-1 and J usage is TRBJ1-5; 7 nucleotides match TRBD1. The CDR3 is 15 amino acids. The germline gives CDR1 DFQATT, CDR2 SNEGSKA (reference sequence). V trimming: 3 bases; J trimming: 6 bases; junction bases outside the gene matches: 11. The CDR3: CSAREPGTATQPQHS. The CDR3 DNA is TGCAGTGCTAGGGAACCCGGGACAGCCACTCAGCCCCAGCATTCT.

This chain links TRBV20-1 with TRBJ2-7, with 14 bases aligning to TRBD2. This CDR3 has 16 residues. After removal of 2 bases from V and 7 bases from J, the junction contained 10 bases not matched to a gene. Germline CDR1 is DFQATT and CDR2 is SNEGSKA (reference sequence). The CDR3 spells CSARRTSGGPVLEQYF. The CDR3 nucleotides are TGCAGTGCTAGAAGGACTAGCGGGGGGCCCGTCTTGGAGCAGTACTTC.

The V call is TRBV24-1, the J call TRBJ2-1, with D tentatively TRBD1 (6 bases). Germline V lookup: CDR1 KGHDR, CDR2 SFDVKD. The CDR3 runs 15 residues. V gave up 3 bases and J gave up 7 bases, with 15 bases separating them. CDR3 DNA sequence: TGTGCCACCAGTGATACCGGGCAGGGGTTGAATGAGCAGTTCTTC. It is translated as CATSDTGQGLNEQFF.

This clonotype came up many times. This chain's CDR3 is CASSSQTGIRGYTF. CDR3 coding DNA: TGTGCCAGCAGCTCACAGACAGGGATCCGCGGCTACACCTTC. This chain links TRBV7-9 with TRBJ1-2, with TRBD1 matching 7 bases. Germline CDR1 and CDR2: SEHNR and FQNEAQ (reference sequence). Losses at the gene ends were 4 bases for V and 8 bases for J; bases not matched to a gene: 10. The CDR3 totals 14 residues.

This clonotype appeared many times. The chain joins TRBV6-2 or TRBV6-3 to TRBJ1-5; D possibly corresponds to TRBD1 (5 bases). CDR1 MNHEY and CDR2 SVGEGT come from the germline V gene. Deletions cut 6 bases from V and 5 bases from J, with 11 bases between. This CDR3 is built from 13 residues. The CDR3 nucleotides read TGTGCCAGCAGCCCAGACAGTTATCAGCCCCAGCATTTT. This gives the protein CASSPDSYQPQHF.

This clonotype was recorded a few times. A much larger clone sits a single nucleotide away, making a read error possible. This sequence joins TRBV6-5 and TRBJ2-1; D is ambiguous. The germline CDR1 and CDR2 sequences are MNHEY and SVGAGI. V was cut by 5 bases and J by 7 bases, with 15 bases left in between. The CDR3 length is 14 residues. Here the CDR3 DNA reads TGTGCCAGCAGTCATGAACACGGCTGGAATGAGCAGTTCTTC. This gives the protein CASSHEHGWNEQFF.

To note about this clonotype: Compared with germline, one end of the junction differs, possibly owing to a read error. The V call is TRBV6-5, the J call TRBJ1-5; D is uncertain. This CDR3 spans 13 amino acids. Looked up from germline, CDR1 is MNHEY and CDR2 is SVGAGI. The CDR3 region has the DNA TGTGCCAGCAGTCACTCGATAAGCCAGCCCCAGCATTTT. Its protein is CASSHSISQPQHF.

This clonotype occurred many times. The rearrangement joins TRBV29-1 to TRBJ2-5; weak D call: TRBD1 (7 bases). The V gene lost 5 bases and the J gene lost 2 bases, with 18 bases spanning the gap. The CDR3 contains 15 residues. Per the germline V gene, CDR1 is SQVTM and CDR2 is ANQGSEA. CDR3 DNA sequence: TGCAGCGTTCGACCACAGACAGGGAGGCAAGAGACCCAGTACTTC. Translating gives CSVRPQTGRQETQYF.